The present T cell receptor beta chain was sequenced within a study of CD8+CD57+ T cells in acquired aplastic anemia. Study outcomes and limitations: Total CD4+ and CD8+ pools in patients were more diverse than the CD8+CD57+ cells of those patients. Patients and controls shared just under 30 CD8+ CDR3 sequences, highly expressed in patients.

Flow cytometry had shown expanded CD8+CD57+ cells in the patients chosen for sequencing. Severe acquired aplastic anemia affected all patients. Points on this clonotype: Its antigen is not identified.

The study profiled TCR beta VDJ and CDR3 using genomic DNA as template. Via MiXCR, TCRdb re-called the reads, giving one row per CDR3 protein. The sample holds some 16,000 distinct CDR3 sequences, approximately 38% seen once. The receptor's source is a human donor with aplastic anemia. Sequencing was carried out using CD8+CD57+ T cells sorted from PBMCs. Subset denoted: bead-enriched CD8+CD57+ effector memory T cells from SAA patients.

CDR3 protein: CASSSSMNTEAFF. The DNA of the CDR3 is TGTGCCAGCAGCTCCAGCATGAACACTGAAGCTTTCTTT. This sequence joins TRBV7-2 and TRBJ1-1; D call uncertain. The germline CDR1 and CDR2 sequences are SGHTA and FQGNSA. The CDR3 has 13 residues. The V end lost 4 bases, the J end lost 0 bases, and 6 bases lay between the germline ends.